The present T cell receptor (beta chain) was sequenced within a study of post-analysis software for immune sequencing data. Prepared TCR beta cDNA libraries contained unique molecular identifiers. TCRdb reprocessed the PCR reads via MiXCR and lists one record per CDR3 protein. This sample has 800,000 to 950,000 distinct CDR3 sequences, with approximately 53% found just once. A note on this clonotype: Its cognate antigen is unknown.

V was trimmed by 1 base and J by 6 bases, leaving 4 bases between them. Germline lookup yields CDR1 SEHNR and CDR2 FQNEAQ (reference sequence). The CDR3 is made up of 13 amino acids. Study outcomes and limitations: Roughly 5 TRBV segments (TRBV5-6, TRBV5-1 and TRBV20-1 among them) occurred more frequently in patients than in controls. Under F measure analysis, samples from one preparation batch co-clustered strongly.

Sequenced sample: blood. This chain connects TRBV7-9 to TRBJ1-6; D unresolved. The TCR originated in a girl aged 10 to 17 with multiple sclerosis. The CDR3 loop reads CASSLEPNSPLHF. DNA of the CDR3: TGTGCCAGCAGCTTAGAGCCTAATTCACCCCTCCACTTT.